These T cell receptor beta chains were read from a single sample in a study of blood T cell repertoires in COVID-19. Here immunoSEQ multiplex PCR was the method, and the copy in TCRdb shows in-frame clones only, minus some. In the table there are under 300,000 clones, 80% to 85% of which are singletons. The specimen sequenced was peripheral blood. The receptors shown here come from a woman in her forties who had recovered from COVID-19. Each CDR3 is given with its conserved first and last residue. Fields, in order: J gene, D gene, V gene, clone size, CDR3 protein, CDR3 DNA. A D gene is named only where the DNA matches it firmly. Not every row has a clone size; where given, it reads once, few, many or a size class.

TRBJ1-3 | NA | TRBV2 | NA | CASIKTRGSSGNTIYF | TGTGCCAGCATCAAAACCCGGGGAAGCTCTGGAAACACCATATATTTT
TRBJ2-3 | TRBD2 | TRBV6-6 | NA | CASSHSGGRVDTQYF | TGTGCCAGCAGCCATAGCGGGGGGCGAGTCGATACGCAGTATTTT
TRBJ1-6 | TRBD1 | TRBV4-1 | once | CASSRQTGDNSPLHF | TGCGCCAGCAGCCGCCAGACAGGGGACAATTCACCCCTCCACTTT
TRBJ2-1 | NA | TRBV29-1 | NA | CSVAASAITSEQFF | TGCAGCGTTGCGGCTAGCGCTATTACTAGTGAGCAGTTCTTC
TRBJ1-5 | NA | TRBV10-3 | NA | CAIGGEKQPQHF | TGTGCCATCGGTGGGGAGAAGCAGCCCCAGCATTTT
TRBJ2-7 | TRBD1 | TRBV19 | NA | CASSMTGNSYEQYF | TGTGCCAGTAGTATGACAGGGAACTCCTACGAGCAGTACTTC
TRBJ2-3 | TRBD2 | TRBV2 | NA | CASSEQLAGPHTQYF | TGTGCCAGCAGTGAACAGCTAGCGGGGCCTCATACGCAGTATTTT
TRBJ2-7 | TRBD1 | TRBV2 | NA | CASAVRGRGEQYF | TGTGCCAGCGCGGTCAGGGGGCGCGGTGAGCAGTACTTC
TRBJ2-7 | NA | TRBV6-5 | once | CASSLGQHSYEQYF | TGTGCCAGCAGTCTTGGACAGCACTCCTACGAGCAGTACTTC
TRBJ1-4 | NA | TRBV5-8 | NA | CASSQTGGDHEKLFF | TGTGCCAGCAGCCAGACGGGGGGGGATCATGAAAAACTGTTTTTT
TRBJ2-7 | TRBD2 | TRBV11-3 | NA | CASSLGGGEGKQYF | TGTGCCAGCAGCTTAGGGGGGGGTGAGGGAAAGCAGTACTTC
TRBJ1-2 | TRBD1 | TRBV4-1 | NA | CASSPAAGQGQGYTF | TGCGCCAGCAGTCCCGCTGCTGGACAGGGGCAAGGCTACACCTTC
TRBJ1-5 | NA | TRBV21-1 | NA | CASSNHVRGLQPQHF | TGTGCCAGCAGCAATCATGTGAGGGGGCTTCAGCCCCAGCATTTT
TRBJ1-3 | TRBD1 | TRBV4-1 | NA | CASSQEGTGGGNTIYF | TGCGCCAGCAGCCAGGAAGGGACAGGGGGTGGAAACACCATATATTTT
TRBJ1-2 | NA | TRBV7-9 | NA | CASIRAGEDYGYTF | TGTGCCAGCATCCGAGCGGGGGAAGACTATGGCTACACCTTC
TRBJ1-5 | TRBD1 | TRBV2 | NA | CASSERQGGYQPQHF | TGTGCCAGCAGTGAGAGGCAGGGGGGTTATCAGCCCCAGCATTTT
TRBJ1-2 | TRBD1 | TRBV5-1 | NA | CASSEGAHGYTF | TGCGCCAGCAGTGAGGGGGCTCATGGCTACACCTTC
TRBJ2-2 | NA | TRBV28 | once | CASIQRNTGELFF | TGTGCCAGCATTCAGCGGAACACCGGGGAGCTGTTTTTT
TRBJ1-5 | NA | TRBV6-5 | NA | CATLTQGNQPQHF | TGTGCCACCCTCACCCAGGGTAATCAGCCCCAGCATTTT
TRBJ2-7 | TRBD1 | TRBV7-9 | NA | CASSLTGDGYEQYF | TGTGCCAGCAGCTTAACAGGGGACGGTTACGAGCAGTACTTC
TRBJ2-7 | TRBD1 | TRBV7-8 | once | CASSPGQGQQYF | TGTGCCAGCAGCCCGGGACAGGGGCAGCAGTACTTC
TRBJ1-4 | NA | TRBV7-5 | few | CVRSFRTVEYFNEKLFF | TGTGTCAGAAGCTTCAGGACAGTCGAGTACTTTAATGAAAAACTGTTTTTT
TRBJ2-7 | NA | TRBV5-6 | few | CASSLTNLVYEQYF | TGTGCCAGCAGCTTGACCAATTTAGTTTACGAGCAGTACTTC
TRBJ1-1 | NA | TRBV30 | NA | CAWSVAAYGTEAFF | TGTGCCTGGAGTGTAGCAGCGTACGGCACTGAAGCTTTCTTT
TRBJ2-5 | TRBD2 | TRBV19 | NA | CASRPRGGTETQYF | TGTGCCAGTAGACCCCGGGGGGGCACAGAGACCCAGTACTTC
TRBJ2-1 | NA | TRBV29-1 | NA | CSVEDWGGAVGEQFF | TGCAGCGTTGAAGATTGGGGGGGGGCCGTGGGTGAGCAGTTCTTC
TRBJ1-5 | NA | TRBV9 | NA | CASSRSGINQPQHF | TGTGCCAGCAGTAGATCAGGGATCAATCAGCCCCAGCATTTT
TRBJ1-1 | TRBD1 | TRBV3-1/TRBV3-2 | many | CASSHGGQGARTEAFF | TGTGCCAGCAGCCATGGGGGGCAGGGGGCGAGGACTGAAGCTTTCTTT
TRBJ1-2 | NA | TRBV28 | NA | CASTFGGGGIAGYTF | TGTGCCAGCACCTTCGGAGGGGGGGGAATAGCTGGCTACACCTTC
TRBJ2-7 | TRBD2 | TRBV28 | NA | CASSLAGLAEKTYEQYF | TGTGCCAGCAGTTTAGCAGGACTAGCGGAGAAAACCTACGAGCAGTACTTC
TRBJ2-2 | NA | TRBV7-7 | NA | CASSHSGSGELFF | TGTGCCAGCAGCCATTCGGGGTCCGGGGAGCTGTTTTTT
TRBJ2-3 | TRBD1 | TRBV6-5 | NA | CASRYQTGLDTQYF | TGTGCCAGCCGTTATCAGACAGGGTTGGATACGCAGTATTTT
TRBJ1-1 | NA | TRBV7-9 | many | CASSGSYRTVLDEAFF | TGTGCCAGCAGCGGATCCTATCGGACAGTCCTTGATGAAGCTTTCTTT
TRBJ1-3 | NA | TRBV6-5 | NA | CASSYLQGAGNTIYF | TGTGCCAGCAGTTACCTACAGGGTGCTGGAAACACCATATATTTT
TRBJ1-5 | NA | TRBV6-2/TRBV6-3 | NA | CASSPGGQGDGQPQHF | TGTGCCAGCAGCCCCGGGGGGCAGGGCGATGGTCAGCCCCAGCATTTT
TRBJ1-3 | NA | TRBV19 | many | CASSLSGFGNTIYF | TGTGCCAGTAGTCTATCCGGGTTTGGAAACACCATATATTTT
TRBJ1-2 | TRBD1 | TRBV28 | NA | CASSLIGTGFNYGYTF | TGTGCCAGCAGTTTAATTGGGACAGGGTTCAACTATGGCTACACCTTC
TRBJ1-1 | NA | TRBV29-1 | once | CSVKQYEAFF | TGCAGCGTTAAACAATATGAAGCTTTCTTT
TRBJ2-7 | TRBD1 | TRBV7-2 | few | CASSSTTGYLYEQYF | TGTGCCAGCAGCTCGACGACAGGGTACCTCTACGAGCAGTACTTC
TRBJ2-1 | TRBD1 | TRBV28 | NA | CASSPGQTGDEQFF | TGTGCCAGCAGTCCGGGACAAACAGGGGATGAGCAGTTCTTC
TRBJ2-7 | TRBD1 | TRBV19 | NA | CASSEQGNYEQYF | TGTGCCAGTAGCGAACAGGGGAACTACGAGCAGTACTTC
TRBJ1-6 | TRBD1 | TRBV9 | NA | CASSPRDSPALHF | TGTGCCAGCAGCCCGCGGGACAGCCCTGCCCTCCACTTT
TRBJ2-5 | NA | TRBV5-1 | NA | CASRRSDQETQYF | TGCGCCAGCAGACGGAGTGACCAAGAGACCCAGTACTTC
TRBJ1-2 | NA | TRBV4-1 | NA | CASSRGDGYTF | TGCGCCAGCAGCCGGGGGGACGGCTACACCTTC
TRBJ2-2 | TRBD1 | TRBV19 | once | CASSPGTANTGELFF | TGTGCCAGTAGTCCCGGGACAGCGAACACCGGGGAGCTGTTTTTT
TRBJ2-5 | NA | TRBV5-1 | NA | CASSWGLSEGETQYF | TGCGCCAGCAGCTGGGGACTGTCTGAGGGGGAGACCCAGTACTTC
TRBJ2-5 | NA | TRBV10-3 | few | CAIRGASQETQYF | TGTGCCATCAGGGGGGCCTCCCAAGAGACCCAGTACTTC
TRBJ1-4 | NA | TRBV5-4 | NA | CASSLGGTSGEKLFF | TGTGCCAGCAGCTTGGGGGGCACCAGCGGGGAAAAACTGTTTTTT
TRBJ1-5 | NA | TRBV13 | once | CASSRGLQPQHF | TGTGCCAGCAGCAGAGGGTTGCAGCCCCAGCATTTT
TRBJ1-1 | NA | TRBV30 | once | CASSTRNTEAFF | TGTGCCTCTTCGACACGGAACACTGAAGCTTTCTTT
TRBJ1-1 | TRBD1 | TRBV5-1 | many | CATKTGMNTEAFF | TGCGCCACCAAGACAGGGATGAACACTGAAGCTTTCTTT
TRBJ2-7 | NA | TRBV11-3 | NA | CASSLGGDSHEQYF | TGTGCCAGCAGCTTAGGCGGGGACAGTCACGAGCAGTACTTC
TRBJ2-2 | TRBD1 | TRBV18 | NA | CASSAQDRVTGELFF | TGTGCCAGCTCAGCACAGGACAGGGTCACCGGGGAGCTGTTTTTT
TRBJ2-5 | NA | TRBV29-1 | NA | CSVDYPSSHF | TGCAGCGTTGATTACCCTAGTTCTCACTTC
TRBJ2-7 | NA | TRBV28 | NA | CASTGPYEQYF | TGTGCCAGCACAGGGCCCTACGAGCAGTACTTC
TRBJ1-3 | NA | TRBV5-1 | NA | CASSNLDGDTIYF | TGCGCCAGCAGTAACCTGGACGGGGACACCATATATTTT
TRBJ2-2 | NA | TRBV19 | NA | CASNKAQANTGELFF | TGTGCCAGTAATAAGGCACAGGCGAACACCGGGGAGCTGTTTTTT
TRBJ2-3 | NA | TRBV5-6 | NA | CATKGYSTDTQYF | TGTGCCACCAAGGGGTATAGCACAGATACGCAGTATTTT
TRBJ2-7 | NA | TRBV14 | NA | CASSQGDSPGQYF | TGTGCCAGCAGCCAGGGCGACAGCCCGGGCCAGTACTTC
TRBJ1-2 | TRBD1 | TRBV19 | NA | CASSRQGLYGYTF | TGTGCCAGTAGCCGACAGGGTTTATATGGCTACACCTTC